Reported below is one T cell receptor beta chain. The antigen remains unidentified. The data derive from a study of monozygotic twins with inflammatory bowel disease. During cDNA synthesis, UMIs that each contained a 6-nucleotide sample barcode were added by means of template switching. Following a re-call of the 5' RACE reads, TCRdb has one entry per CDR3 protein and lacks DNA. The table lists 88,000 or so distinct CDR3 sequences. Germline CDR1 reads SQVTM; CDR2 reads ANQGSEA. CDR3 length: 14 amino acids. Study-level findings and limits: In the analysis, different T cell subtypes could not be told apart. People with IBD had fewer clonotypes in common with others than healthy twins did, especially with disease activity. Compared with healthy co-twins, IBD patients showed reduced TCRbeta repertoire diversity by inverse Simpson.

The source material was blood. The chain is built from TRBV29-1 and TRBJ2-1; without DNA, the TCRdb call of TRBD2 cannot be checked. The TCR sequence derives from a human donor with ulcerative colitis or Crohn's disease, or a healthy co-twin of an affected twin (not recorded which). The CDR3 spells CSVGDSGPYNEQFF.